The 5 T cell receptor beta chains presented below share a single source sample, sequenced in a study of shared clonotypes between healthy human individuals. The method was immunoSEQ multiplex PCR; TCRdb's version includes in-frame clones alone and lacks a portion of them. The repertoire holds around 370,000 clones, with 96% as singletons. What was sequenced was memory CD8+ T cells sorted from blood. Subset indicated: CD45RO+ cells pooled with CCR7-negative TemRA cells. The receptors originated from a man aged 25 to 45 in good health.

V usage is TRBV4-1 and J usage is TRBJ2-7; TRBD2 aligns across 14 bases. The trim removed 3 bases at V and 7 bases at J, leaving 5 bases unmatched. Germline V CDR1 and CDR2: MGHRA, YSYEKL. The CDR3 runs to 15 residues. The CDR3 loop is CASSQSGLAGAEQYF. The CDR3 coding sequence is TGCGCCAGCAGCCAGTCGGGACTAGCGGGAGCTGAGCAGTACTTC.

CDR3 region: CASTGIWGAYNEQFF. DNA for the CDR3: TGTGCCAGTACCGGGATTTGGGGGGCCTACAATGAGCAGTTCTTC. This rearrangement joins TRBV6-1 to TRBJ2-1; D is possibly TRBD2 (6 bases). Per the germline V gene, CDR1 is MNHNS and CDR2 is SASEGT. V was cut by 9 bases and J by 2 bases, with 17 bases left in between. The CDR3 length is 15 residues.

The chain recombines TRBV5-4 with TRBJ2-3; 7 bases fit TRBD2. This CDR3 comprises 13 residues. The junction had 3 bases not matched to a gene; V was cut back by 6 bases and J by 2 bases. CDR1 is SGHNT, CDR2 YYREEE, per germline (reference sequence). CDR3 in DNA: TGTGCCAGCACTAGCGGAATCACAGATACGCAGTATTTT. Its translation: CASTSGITDTQYF.

The chain combines TRBV13 with TRBJ2-5; 11 bases align to TRBD2. V was pared by 3 bases and J by 7 bases, with 7 bases of the junction left unmatched. The CDR3 covers 15 residues. The germline CDR1 and CDR2 sequences are PRHDT and FYEKMQ (reference sequence). The CDR3 coding sequence is TGTGCCAGCAGCTTTGTGACTAGCGGGAAGGGGACCCAGTACTTC. It translates to CASSFVTSGKGTQYF. Combining the CDR3 with reference TRBV13 and TRBJ2-5 gives the whole variable domain AAGVIQSPRHLIKEKRETATLKCYPIPRHDTVYWYQQGPGQDPQFLISFYEKMQSDKGSIPDRFSAQQFSDYHSELNMSSLELGDSALYFCASSFVTSGKGTQYFGPGTRLLVL.

In regard to this clone: Other DNA sequences within the sample encode an identical CDR3. The J gene is TRBJ2-4, the V gene TRBV2; D is unclear. Germline V gene data show CDR1 as SNHLY and CDR2 as FYNNEI. With 4 bases removed from V and 5 bases from J, the gap between germline ends came to 3 bases. There are 11 residues in the CDR3. The CDR3 nucleotides read TGTGCCAGCAGTGGACAAAACATTCAGTACTTC. Its protein is CASSGQNIQYF.